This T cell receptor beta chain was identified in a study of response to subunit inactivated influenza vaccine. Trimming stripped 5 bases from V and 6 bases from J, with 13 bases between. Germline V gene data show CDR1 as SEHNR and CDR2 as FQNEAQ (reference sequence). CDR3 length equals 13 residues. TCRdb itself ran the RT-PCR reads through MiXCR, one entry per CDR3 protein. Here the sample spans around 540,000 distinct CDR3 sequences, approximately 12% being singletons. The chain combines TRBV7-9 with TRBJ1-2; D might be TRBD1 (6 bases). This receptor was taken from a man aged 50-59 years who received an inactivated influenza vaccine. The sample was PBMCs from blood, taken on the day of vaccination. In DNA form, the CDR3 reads TGTGCCAGCAGCCAGGGGACGAGCCATGGCTACACCTTC. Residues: CASSQGTSHGYTF.